This T cell receptor beta chain was identified during a study of control samples from healthy donors and cancer patients. Clones were read by immunoSEQ multiplex PCR, and TCRdb kept only the in-frame ones, dropping some. The table lists about 100,000 clones, about 90% of them singletons, with about 18% in the top ten. Trimming left V 4 bases short and J 3 bases short, with 10 bases between. The CDR3 length is 13 residues. Germline V lookup: CDR1 SGHDN, CDR2 FVKESK. The source is a woman between 45 and 60 years old in good health. The J gene is TRBJ2-7, the V gene TRBV14, with D unclear. Input material: blood. DNA of the CDR3: TGTGCCAGCAGCCTTTCGGACGTCTACGAGCAGTACGTC. As protein: CASSLSDVYEQYV.